Reported below is one TCR beta chain. Its antigen is currently unknown. The data were obtained in a study of cytomegalovirus exposure and HLA in healthy donors. Overall study findings and caveats: Later work associated fewer than 20,000 TCR beta sequences with HLA alleles at 0.05 false discovery rate.

The PCR employed 60 Vbeta primers together with 13 Jbeta primers. Here immunoSEQ multiplex PCR was the method, and the copy in TCRdb shows in-frame clones only, minus some. Among 200,000 to 250,000 clones listed, about 80% were seen once. Germline V gives CDR1 MNHEY, CDR2 SMNVEV (reference sequence). The CDR3 spans 14 residues. The trim removed 2 bases at V and 7 bases at J, leaving 3 bases unmatched. The rearrangement joins TRBV27 to TRBJ1-4, with TRBD1 matching over 8 bases. The origin of this receptor is a man aged 35 to 55 in good health and CMV-seronegative. The source material was PBMCs. The CDR3 region has the DNA TGTGCCAGCAGTTTAGGCAGGGGGCGTGAAAAACTGTTTTTT. This codes for CASSLGRGREKLFF.